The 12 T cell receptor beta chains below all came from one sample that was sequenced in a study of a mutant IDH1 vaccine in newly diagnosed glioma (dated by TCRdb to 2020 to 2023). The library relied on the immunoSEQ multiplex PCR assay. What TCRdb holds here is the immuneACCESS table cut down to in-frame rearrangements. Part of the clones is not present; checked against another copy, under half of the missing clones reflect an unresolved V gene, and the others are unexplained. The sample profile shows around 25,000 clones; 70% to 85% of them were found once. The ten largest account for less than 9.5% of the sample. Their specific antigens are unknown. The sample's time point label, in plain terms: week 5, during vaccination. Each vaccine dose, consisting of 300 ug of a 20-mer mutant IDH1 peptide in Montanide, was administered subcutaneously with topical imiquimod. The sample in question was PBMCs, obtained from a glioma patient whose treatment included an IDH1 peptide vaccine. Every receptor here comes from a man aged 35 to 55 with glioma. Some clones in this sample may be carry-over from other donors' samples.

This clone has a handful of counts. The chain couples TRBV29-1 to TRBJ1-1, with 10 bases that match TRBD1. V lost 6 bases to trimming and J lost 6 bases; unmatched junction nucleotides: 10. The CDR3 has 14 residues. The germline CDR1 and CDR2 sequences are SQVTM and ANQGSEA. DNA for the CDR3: TGCAGCGTAACCCGGGACAGGGGTAAATCTGAAGCTTTCTTT. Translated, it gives CSVTRDRGKSEAFF.

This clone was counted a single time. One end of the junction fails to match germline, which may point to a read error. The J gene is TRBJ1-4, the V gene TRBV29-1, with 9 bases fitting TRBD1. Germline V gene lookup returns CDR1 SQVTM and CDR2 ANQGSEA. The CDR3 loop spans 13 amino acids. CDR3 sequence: CSVTGTGNGKLFF. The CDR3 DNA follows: TGCAGCGTCACCGGGACAGGGAATGGAAAACTGTTTTTT. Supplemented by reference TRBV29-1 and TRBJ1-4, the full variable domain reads SAVISQKPSRDICQRGTSLTIQCQVDSQVTMMFWYRQQPGQSLTLIATANQGSEATYESGFVIDKFPISRPNLTFSTLTVSNMSPEDSSIYLCSVTGTGNGKLFFGSGTQLSVL.

The CDR3 DNA is TGTGCCAGCAGCCCAATGGGGTACCCGACCTACAATGAGCAGTTCTTC. It codes for CASSPMGYPTYNEQFF. The rearrangement uses TRBV28 and TRBJ2-1, with D unresolved. With 6 bases removed from V and 2 bases from J, the gap between germline ends came to 17 bases. This CDR3 has 16 amino acids. The germline gives CDR1 MDHEN, CDR2 SYDVKM.

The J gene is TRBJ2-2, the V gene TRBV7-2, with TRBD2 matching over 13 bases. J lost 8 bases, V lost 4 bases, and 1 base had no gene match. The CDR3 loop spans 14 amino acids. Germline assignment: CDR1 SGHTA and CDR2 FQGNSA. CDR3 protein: CASSWGLAGGELFF. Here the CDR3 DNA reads TGTGCCAGCAGCTGGGGACTAGCGGGGGGGGAGCTGTTTTTT.

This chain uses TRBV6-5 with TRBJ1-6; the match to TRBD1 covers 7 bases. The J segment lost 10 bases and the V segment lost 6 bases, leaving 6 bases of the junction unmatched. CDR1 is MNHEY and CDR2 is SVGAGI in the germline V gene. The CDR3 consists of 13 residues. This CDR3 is CASRTGLGSPLHF. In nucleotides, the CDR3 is TGTGCCAGCAGGACAGGGTTAGGGTCACCCCTCCACTTT.

The CDR3 spells CASSQDRVMPGEAFF. The CDR3 DNA reads as TGCGCCAGCAGCCAAGATAGGGTTATGCCAGGTGAAGCTTTCTTT. The chain joins TRBV4-3 to TRBJ1-1; D not certain. Trimming took 0 bases from V and 7 from J, leaving 15 bases between them. Germline CDR1 and CDR2: LGHNA and YSLEER. The CDR3 covers 15 residues.

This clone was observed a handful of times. CDR3 sequence (DNA): TGTGCCAGCAGCCCGGGACAGGCGAGCAATCAGCCCCAGCATTTT. Translation gives CASSPGQASNQPQHF. The chain uses TRBV7-2 and TRBJ1-5; 8 nucleotides line up with TRBD1. The trim removed 5 bases at V and 1 base at J, leaving 4 bases unmatched. The CDR3 totals 15 residues. Germline CDR1 SGHTA, CDR2 FQGNSA.

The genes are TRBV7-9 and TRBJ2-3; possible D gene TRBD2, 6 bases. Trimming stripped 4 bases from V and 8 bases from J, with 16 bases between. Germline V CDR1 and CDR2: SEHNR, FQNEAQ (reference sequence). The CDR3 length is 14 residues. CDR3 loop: CASSSRAEGGTQYF. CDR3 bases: TGTGCCAGCAGCTCCCGGGCTGAGGGAGGTACGCAGTATTTT.

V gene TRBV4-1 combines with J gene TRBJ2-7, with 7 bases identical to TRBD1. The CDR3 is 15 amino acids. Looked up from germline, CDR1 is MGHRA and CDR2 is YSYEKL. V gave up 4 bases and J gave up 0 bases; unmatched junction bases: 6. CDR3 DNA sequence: TGCGCCAGCAGCCCCCGACAGGGTAGCTCCTACGAGCAGTACTTC. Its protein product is CASSPRQGSSYEQYF.

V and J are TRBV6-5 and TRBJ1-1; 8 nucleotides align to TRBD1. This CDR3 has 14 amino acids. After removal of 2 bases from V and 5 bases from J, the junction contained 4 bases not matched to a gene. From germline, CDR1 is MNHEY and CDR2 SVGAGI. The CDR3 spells CASSYARTGTEAFF. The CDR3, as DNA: TGTGCCAGCAGTTACGCCCGGACAGGGACTGAAGCTTTCTTT.

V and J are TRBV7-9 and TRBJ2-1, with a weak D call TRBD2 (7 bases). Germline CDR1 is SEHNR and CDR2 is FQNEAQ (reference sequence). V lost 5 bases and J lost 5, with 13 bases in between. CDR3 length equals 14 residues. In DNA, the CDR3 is TGTGCCAGCAGCATCAGCGGGACACACAATGAGCAGTTCTTC. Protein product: CASSISGTHNEQFF.

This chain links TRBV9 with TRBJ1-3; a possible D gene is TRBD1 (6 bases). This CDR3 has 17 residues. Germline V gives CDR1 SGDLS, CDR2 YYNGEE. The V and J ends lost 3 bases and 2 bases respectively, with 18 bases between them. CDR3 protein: CASSAPRMGGTGNTIYF. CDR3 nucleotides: TGTGCCAGCAGCGCGCCCAGGATGGGGGGCACTGGAAACACCATATATTTT.